This T cell receptor beta chain derives from a study of OX40 agonist ivuxolimab in advanced cancers. Using immunoSEQ multiplex PCR, the repertoire was profiled, and TCRdb retains in-frame clones only, with some absent. The table lists tens of thousands of clones, about 90% of them singletons, with 8% to 10% in the top ten. The ends were cut back, 4 bases at V and 8 bases at J, with 15 bases in the middle. The CDR3 loop spans 14 amino acids. The germline gives CDR1 SGHRS, CDR2 YFSETQ. This rearrangement joins TRBV5-1 to TRBJ1-4; D uncertain. The sample was CD4+ or CD8+ T cells sorted from blood, taken in a trial of the OX40 agonist ivuxolimab. This clonotype was sampled from an adult with an advanced solid tumor such as melanoma, head and neck, liver or kidney cancer. The CDR3 DNA reads as TGCGCCAGCAGCCAAGCGTCCCCGGGGGAAAAACTGTTTTTT. Residues: CASSQASPGEKLFF.